This T cell receptor beta chain was captured in a study of regulatory T cells in long-lasting Graves disease. According to the study, TCR beta libraries were built with iRepertoire HTBI primers and CDR3-region Arm-PCR. TCRdb re-derived calls from the multiplex PCR reads in MiXCR, one entry per CDR3 protein. The sample yields 350,000 to 500,000 distinct CDR3 sequences, about 14% seen once. Germline loops: CDR1 MNHNS, CDR2 SASEGT. This CDR3 spans 13 amino acids. V was shortened by 8 bases and J by 5 bases, with 15 bases between the two germline ends. Time point specified: newly diagnosed GD, antithyroid drugs for less than 3 months. Generation of the TCR library employed RNA extracted from PBMCs. Many counts were recorded for this clonotype. These data were also reused for a study on T cells in Graves' hyperthyroidism and ophthalmopathy.

The chain has TRBV6-1 and TRBJ1-2; D is unresolved. The origin of this receptor is a woman aged 45-65 years with Graves disease. The specimen was peripheral blood mononuclear cells (PBMCs), collected at new diagnosis, from a patient treated with antithyroid drugs. The CDR3 region has the DNA TGTGCCAGCTCCCCGGACGGGATATATGGCTACACCTTC. Encoded protein: CASSPDGIYGYTF.